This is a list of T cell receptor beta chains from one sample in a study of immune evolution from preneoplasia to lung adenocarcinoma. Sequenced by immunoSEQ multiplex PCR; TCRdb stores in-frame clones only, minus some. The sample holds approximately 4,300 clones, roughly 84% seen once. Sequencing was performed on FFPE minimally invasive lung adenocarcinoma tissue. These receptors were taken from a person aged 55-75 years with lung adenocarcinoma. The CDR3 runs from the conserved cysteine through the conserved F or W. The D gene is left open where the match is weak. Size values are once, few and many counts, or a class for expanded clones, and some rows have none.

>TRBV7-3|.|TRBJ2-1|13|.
TGTGCCAGCACCCTTTTTCCTGGCAATGAGCAGTTCTTC
CASTLFPGNEQFF
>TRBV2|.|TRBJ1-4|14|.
TGTGCCAGCAGTGAAGATCCAGGGTCTGAAAAACTGTTTTTT
CASSEDPGSEKLFF
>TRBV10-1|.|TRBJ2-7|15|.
TGCGCCAGCAACAAGAAACCCGACCGATCCTACGAGCAGTACTTC
CASNKKPDRSYEQYF
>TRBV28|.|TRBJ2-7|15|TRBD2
TGTGCCAGCAGCCCTGCTAGCGGGAGGTCCTACGAGCAGTACTTC
CASSPASGRSYEQYF
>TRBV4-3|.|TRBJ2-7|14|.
TGCGCCAGCAGCCTTTGGGGGGGGCGGGACGAGCAGTACTTC
CASSLWGGRDEQYF
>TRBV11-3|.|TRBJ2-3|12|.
TGTGCCAGCAGCCCCGCCGGGGGTACGCAGTATTTT
CASSPAGGTQYF
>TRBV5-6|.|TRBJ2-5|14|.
TGTGCCAGCAGCCCGACAGGGAGGGGAGAGACCCAGTACTTC
CASSPTGRGETQYF
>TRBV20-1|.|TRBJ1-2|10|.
TGCAGTGCTAGATGGGACCACTACACCTTC
CSARWDHYTF
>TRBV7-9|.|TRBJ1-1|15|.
TGTACCAGCAGCTACTCAGGGGTTGCGGGAACTGAAGCTTTCTTT
CTSSYSGVAGTEAFF
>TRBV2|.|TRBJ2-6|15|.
TGTGCCAGCAGTGACGGTATCTCTGGGGCCAACGTCCTGACTTTC
CASSDGISGANVLTF
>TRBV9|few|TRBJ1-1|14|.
TGTGCCAGCAGCCCCGAGCTTATGAACACTGAAGCTTTCTTT
CASSPELMNTEAFF
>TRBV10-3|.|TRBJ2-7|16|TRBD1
TGTGCCATCAGTGACCGACAGGGGTCTCTAGCTCGCGAGCAGTACTTC
CAISDRQGSLAREQYF
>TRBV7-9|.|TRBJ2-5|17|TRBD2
TGTGCCAGCAGCTCCGGCATGACTAGCGGGAGTGGGGAGACCCAGTACTTC
CASSSGMTSGSGETQYF
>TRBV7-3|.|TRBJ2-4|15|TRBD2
TGTGCCAGCAGCTTAGGTGGGAGGGACAAAAACATTCAGTACTTC
CASSLGGRDKNIQYF
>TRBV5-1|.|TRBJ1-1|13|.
TGCGCCAGCAGAGGCGACGGGAACACTGAAGCTTTCTTT
CASRGDGNTEAFF
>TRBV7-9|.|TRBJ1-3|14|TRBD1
TGTGCCAGCAGCTTAACAGGGGCCGGAAACACCATATATTTT
CASSLTGAGNTIYF
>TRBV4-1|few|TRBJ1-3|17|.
TGCGCCAGCAGCACTCCCGTCCCGGACCCCTCTGGAAACACCATATATTTT
CASSTPVPDPSGNTIYF
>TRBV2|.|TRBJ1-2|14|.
TGTGCCAGCAGTGAAGAGCCGGGATACTATGGCTACACCTTC
CASSEEPGYYGYTF
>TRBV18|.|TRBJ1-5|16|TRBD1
TGTGCCAGCTCACTAGGCAGAGGACAGGGCAATCAGCCCCAGCATTTT
CASSLGRGQGNQPQHF
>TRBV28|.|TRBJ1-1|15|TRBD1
TGTGCCAGCAGCCGGAACCGGGACAGAAACACTGAAGCTTTCTTT
CASSRNRDRNTEAFF
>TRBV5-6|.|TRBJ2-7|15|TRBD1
TGTGCCAGCAGCCAGACAGGGATAATGGCCTACGAGCAGTACTTC
CASSQTGIMAYEQYF
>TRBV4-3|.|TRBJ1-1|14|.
TGCGCCAGCAGCCAAGAATGGGGGAACACTGAAGCTTTCTTT
CASSQEWGNTEAFF
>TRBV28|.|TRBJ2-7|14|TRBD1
TGTGCCAGCAGACCACTTGACAGGGAAGGCGAGCAGTACTTC
CASRPLDREGEQYF
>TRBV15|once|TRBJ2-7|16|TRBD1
TGTGCCACCAGCAGTCGATACCGGGACAGCTCCTACGAGCAGTACTTC
CATSSRYRDSSYEQYF
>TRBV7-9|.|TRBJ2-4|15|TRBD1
TGTGCCAGCAGCCCGACAGGGGGCACCAAAAACATTCAGTACTTC
CASSPTGGTKNIQYF
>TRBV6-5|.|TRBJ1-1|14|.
TGTGCCAGCAGTCTTGACAGGAGAAACACTGAAGCTTTCTTT
CASSLDRRNTEAFF
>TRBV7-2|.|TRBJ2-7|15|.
TGTGCCAGCAGCTTAGGTGTCGGTCCCCCTTACGAGCAGTACTTC
CASSLGVGPPYEQYF
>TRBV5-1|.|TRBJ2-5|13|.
TGCGCCAGCAGCCCCGGACCTGGGGAGACCCAGTACTTC
CASSPGPGETQYF
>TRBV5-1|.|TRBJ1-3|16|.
TGCGCCAGCAGCTTGGAGACACAGGGAGCTGGAAACACCATATATTTT
CASSLETQGAGNTIYF
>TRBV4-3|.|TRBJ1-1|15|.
TGCGCCAGCAGCCAAGATCCAGGGATAAACACTGAAGCTTTCTTT
CASSQDPGINTEAFF
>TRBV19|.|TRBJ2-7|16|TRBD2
TGTGCCAGTAGTGTTGGTACTAGCGGGAGAATCGGCGAGCAGTACTTC
CASSVGTSGRIGEQYF
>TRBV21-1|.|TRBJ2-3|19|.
TGTGCCAGCAGCAAAGGGACTAGCGGGAGGGCCGCTTGGGCAGATACGCAGTATTTT
CASSKGTSGRAAWADTQYF
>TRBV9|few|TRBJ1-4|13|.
TGTGCCCCTCGGGAGGCAACTAATGAAAAACTGTTTTTT
CAPREATNEKLFF
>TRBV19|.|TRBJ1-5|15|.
TGTGCCAGTAGTCCCCCAGCATATAGCAATCAGCCCCAGCATTTT
CASSPPAYSNQPQHF
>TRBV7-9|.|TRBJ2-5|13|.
TGTGCCAGCAGCTTAACCCCGGAGGAGACCCAGTACTTC
CASSLTPEETQYF
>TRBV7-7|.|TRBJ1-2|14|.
TGTGCTAGCAGCGCGCACTATACTAACTATGGCTACACCTTC
CASSAHYTNYGYTF
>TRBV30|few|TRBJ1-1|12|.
TGTGCCTGGAAGCTCGCAGACACTGAAGCTTTCTTT
CAWKLADTEAFF
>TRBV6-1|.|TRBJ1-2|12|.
TGTGCCAGCAGTCAATCTAGGGATGGCTACACCTTC
CASSQSRDGYTF
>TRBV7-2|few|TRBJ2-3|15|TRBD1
TGTGCCAGCAGCTTACAGGGGGCGGGCACAGATACGCAGTATTTT
CASSLQGAGTDTQYF
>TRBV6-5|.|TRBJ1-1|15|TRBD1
TGTGCCAGCAGTTATACGACAGGGGGCGACACTGAAGCTTTCTTT
CASSYTTGGDTEAFF
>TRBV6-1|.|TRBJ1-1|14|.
TGTGCCAGCAGCAAACAGGGCAGGGGCACTGAAGCTTTCTTT
CASSKQGRGTEAFF
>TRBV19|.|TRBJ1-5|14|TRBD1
TGTGCCAGTAGGGAAGGACAGGGGGCCCAGCCCCAGCATTTT
CASREGQGAQPQHF
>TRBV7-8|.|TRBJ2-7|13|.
TGTGCCAGCAGCTACCGGAGCAACTACGAGCAGTACTTC
CASSYRSNYEQYF
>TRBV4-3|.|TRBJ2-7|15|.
TGCGCCAGCAGCCAAGACGTAGGGTTTCCCTACGAGCAGTACTTC
CASSQDVGFPYEQYF
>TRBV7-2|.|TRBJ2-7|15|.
TGTGCCAGCAGCTCTTCCGCTAGCGAGTTCTACGAGCAGTACTTC
CASSSSASEFYEQYF
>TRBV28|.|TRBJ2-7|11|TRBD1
TGTGCCAGCAGTAACGGACAGGGGAGTTTCTTC
CASSNGQGSFF
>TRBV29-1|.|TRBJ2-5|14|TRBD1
TGCAGCGCCGCCCGGGACAGGGGAAAGGAGACCCAGTACTTC
CSAARDRGKETQYF
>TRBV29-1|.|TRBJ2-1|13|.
TGCAGCGTAGGGGCAGGGGCATACAATGAGCAGTTCTTC
CSVGAGAYNEQFF
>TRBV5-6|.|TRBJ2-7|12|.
TGTGCCAGCAGCTTGGGAGCACAGCAGCAGTACTTC
CASSLGAQQQYF
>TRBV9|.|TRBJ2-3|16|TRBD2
TGTGCCAGCAGCGCCAGCGGGAGAGTTGGCACAGATACGCAGTATTTT
CASSASGRVGTDTQYF
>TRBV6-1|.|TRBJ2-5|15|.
TGTGCCAGCAGTTCCTATTCCGGGGCGGAAGAGACCCAGTACTTC
CASSSYSGAEETQYF
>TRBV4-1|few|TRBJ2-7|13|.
TGCGCCAGCAGCCGGCTAGGCGCCAACGAGCAGTACTTC
CASSRLGANEQYF
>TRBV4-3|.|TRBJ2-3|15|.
TGCGCCAGCAGCCAAGAGTTGGAGAACACAGATACGCAGTATTTT
CASSQELENTDTQYF
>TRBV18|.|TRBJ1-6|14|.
TGTGCCAGCTCACCACGCAAGCCTGATTCACCCCTCCACTTT
CASSPRKPDSPLHF
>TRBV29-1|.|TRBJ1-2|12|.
TGCAGCGTTGCCCACACGGCCTCTGGCTACACCTTC
CSVAHTASGYTF